Listed below are T cell receptor beta chains from one sample, sequenced in a study of T cell responses to AZD1222 COVID-19 vaccine. Clones were sequenced by immunoSEQ multiplex PCR, and TCRdb holds only the in-frame ones, with some missing. The sample lists about 120,000 clones; approximately 93% were seen once. The material was peripheral blood, obtained on day 0 of AZD1222 vaccination. These receptors were collected from an adult in good health. Both conserved end residues are part of each CDR3. Each record gives: clone size, J gene, V gene, D gene, CDR3 DNA, CDR3 protein. D genes are given only for firm matches. Size values are once, few and many counts, or a class for expanded clones, and some rows have none.

clone size: -
J gene: TRBJ2-7
V gene: TRBV7-9
D gene: -
CDR3 DNA: TGTGCCAGCAGCTTTTTCGCAGTGGGCGAGCAGTACTTC
CDR3 protein: CASSFFAVGEQYF

clone size: few
J gene: TRBJ1-5
V gene: TRBV4-1
D gene: -
CDR3 DNA: TGCGCCAGCAGCCAAGATGGCCGTCAGCCCCAGCATTTT
CDR3 protein: CASSQDGRQPQHF

clone size: -
J gene: TRBJ1-1
V gene: TRBV7-3
D gene: -
CDR3 DNA: TGTGCCAGCAGCCTCGAGGGTCGAACTGAAGCTTTCTTT
CDR3 protein: CASSLEGRTEAFF

clone size: -
J gene: TRBJ1-1
V gene: TRBV27
D gene: -
CDR3 DNA: TGTGCCAGCAACGAAAAAGGGAGGAACACTGAAGCTTTCTTT
CDR3 protein: CASNEKGRNTEAFF

clone size: -
J gene: TRBJ1-2
V gene: TRBV6-5
D gene: -
CDR3 DNA: TGTGCCAGCATTCGTTTGGGGTTCGGCTACACCTTC
CDR3 protein: CASIRLGFGYTF

clone size: -
J gene: TRBJ2-1
V gene: TRBV27
D gene: TRBD2
CDR3 DNA: TGTGCCAGCAGTTTATTGGGCGGGGGGGCAATTGAGCAGTTCTTC
CDR3 protein: CASSLLGGGAIEQFF

clone size: -
J gene: TRBJ1-1
V gene: TRBV7-9
D gene: TRBD1
CDR3 DNA: TGTGCCAGCAGCGGGAACAGGGGCGGCACTGAAGCTTTCTTT
CDR3 protein: CASSGNRGGTEAFF

clone size: many
J gene: TRBJ2-2
V gene: TRBV7-8
D gene: TRBD2
CDR3 DNA: TGTGCCAGCAGCTTCCCGGGGGGGCTCACCGGGGAGCTGTTTTTT
CDR3 protein: CASSFPGGLTGELFF

clone size: few
J gene: TRBJ2-1
V gene: TRBV18
D gene: -
CDR3 DNA: TGTGCCAGCTCACCTATTACAGGGAAAGGGAATGAGCAGTTCTTC
CDR3 protein: CASSPITGKGNEQFF

clone size: few
J gene: TRBJ2-1
V gene: TRBV27
D gene: TRBD2
CDR3 DNA: TGTGCCAGCAGTTTTTCGGGACTAGCGGGGGGTTACAATGAGCAGTTCTTC
CDR3 protein: CASSFSGLAGGYNEQFF

clone size: -
J gene: TRBJ1-2
V gene: TRBV19
D gene: -
CDR3 DNA: TGTGCCACCCAGTGGGGCTTAGGCTACACCTTC
CDR3 protein: CATQWGLGYTF

clone size: -
J gene: TRBJ2-2
V gene: TRBV4-2
D gene: -
CDR3 DNA: TGTGCCAGCAGCCAAGCCGGCGGGGTTTATACCGGGGAGCTGTTTTTT
CDR3 protein: CASSQAGGVYTGELFF

clone size: -
J gene: TRBJ2-7
V gene: TRBV29-1
D gene: -
CDR3 DNA: TGCAGCGTTCGGAGGGGGGCGCAGGGCGAGCAGTACTTC
CDR3 protein: CSVRRGAQGEQYF

clone size: -
J gene: TRBJ1-6
V gene: TRBV15
D gene: TRBD1
CDR3 DNA: TGTGCCACCAGCGCCGGTACGACAGGGAATAATTCACCCCTCCACTTT
CDR3 protein: CATSAGTTGNNSPLHF

clone size: -
J gene: TRBJ1-1
V gene: TRBV30
D gene: -
CDR3 DNA: TGTGCCTGGAACGCACGGCGGGGGGGCACTGAAGCTTTCTTT
CDR3 protein: CAWNARRGGTEAFF

clone size: -
J gene: TRBJ2-2
V gene: TRBV11-2
D gene: -
CDR3 DNA: TGTGCCAGCAGCTTTTGGTCCAACACCGGGGAGCTGTTTTTT
CDR3 protein: CASSFWSNTGELFF

clone size: -
J gene: TRBJ1-2
V gene: TRBV6-5
D gene: -
CDR3 DNA: TGTGCCACCAGACAGGCAGCCAGCTATGGCTACACCTTC
CDR3 protein: CATRQAASYGYTF

clone size: -
J gene: TRBJ2-7
V gene: TRBV7-2
D gene: -
CDR3 DNA: TGTGCCAGCAGCTCCGGACTTGGAAGCTCCTACGAGCAGTACTTC
CDR3 protein: CASSSGLGSSYEQYF

clone size: -
J gene: TRBJ2-7
V gene: TRBV9
D gene: -
CDR3 DNA: TGTGCCAGCAGCGTAGGTACTCCCCCCTACGAGCAGTACTTC
CDR3 protein: CASSVGTPPYEQYF

clone size: -
J gene: TRBJ2-2
V gene: TRBV10-3
D gene: -
CDR3 DNA: TGTGCCATCAGTGAGATCGGGGAGCTGTTTTTT
CDR3 protein: CAISEIGELFF

clone size: -
J gene: TRBJ1-1
V gene: TRBV19
D gene: -
CDR3 DNA: TGTGCCGGGCTTTTCCGTGAAGCTTTCTTT
CDR3 protein: CAGLFREAFF

clone size: once
J gene: TRBJ1-1
V gene: TRBV9
D gene: -
CDR3 DNA: TGTGCCAGCAGCGTAGACGGGCGGTTGAACACTGAAGCTTTCTTT
CDR3 protein: CASSVDGRLNTEAFF

clone size: -
J gene: TRBJ2-7
V gene: TRBV5-1
D gene: TRBD1
CDR3 DNA: TGCGCCAGCAGACCTGGACAGGGGGCACCCTACGAGCAGTACTTC
CDR3 protein: CASRPGQGAPYEQYF

clone size: -
J gene: TRBJ2-7
V gene: TRBV7-8
D gene: TRBD1
CDR3 DNA: TGTGCCAGCAGCTTTAGAAAACCGGGACAGGGGATACACGAGCAGTACTTC
CDR3 protein: CASSFRKPGQGIHEQYF

clone size: -
J gene: TRBJ1-1
V gene: TRBV9
D gene: -
CDR3 DNA: TGTGCCAGCAGCCCCCGCGGTTCGGGTGGGTCGACTGAAGCTTTCTTT
CDR3 protein: CASSPRGSGGSTEAFF

clone size: once
J gene: TRBJ2-3
V gene: TRBV4-1
D gene: TRBD2
CDR3 DNA: TGCGCCAGCAGCCTCCACAATCTAGCGGGGGACACAGATACGCAGTATTTT
CDR3 protein: CASSLHNLAGDTDTQYF

clone size: -
J gene: TRBJ1-6
V gene: TRBV7-2
D gene: -
CDR3 DNA: TGTGCCAGCAGCTTCAGGGAGAGGTCACCCCTCCACTTT
CDR3 protein: CASSFRERSPLHF

clone size: -
J gene: TRBJ2-2
V gene: TRBV5-1
D gene: TRBD1
CDR3 DNA: TGCGCCAGCATGGGACAGGGGGTTCACGGGGAGCTGTTTTTT
CDR3 protein: CASMGQGVHGELFF

clone size: -
J gene: TRBJ1-1
V gene: TRBV7-2
D gene: -
CDR3 DNA: TGTGCCAGCAGCTTAATCGCCCAGGCGAACACTGAAGCTTTCTTT
CDR3 protein: CASSLIAQANTEAFF

clone size: -
J gene: TRBJ1-1
V gene: TRBV19
D gene: -
CDR3 DNA: TGTGCCAGTAGTATAGGCCTAAACAGGTTGGGGGCCTTAATGAACACTGAAGCTTTCTTT
CDR3 protein: CASSIGLNRLGALMNTEAFF

clone size: -
J gene: TRBJ1-2
V gene: TRBV7-3
D gene: -
CDR3 DNA: TGTGCCAGCAGCTTAGATGGATCCCAGGGCTATGGCTACACCTTC
CDR3 protein: CASSLDGSQGYGYTF

clone size: -
J gene: TRBJ2-1
V gene: TRBV6-2/TRBV6-3
D gene: TRBD2
CDR3 DNA: TGTGCCAGCAGTTACTCGTTAGCGGGGGGATTGCCCTACAATGAGCAGTTCTTC
CDR3 protein: CASSYSLAGGLPYNEQFF

clone size: -
J gene: TRBJ1-2
V gene: TRBV19
D gene: -
CDR3 DNA: TGTGCCATTCTCCGGGACAACAGAGCTAACTATGGCTACACCTTC
CDR3 protein: CAILRDNRANYGYTF

clone size: -
J gene: TRBJ1-1
V gene: TRBV18
D gene: -
CDR3 DNA: TGTGCCAGCTCACCCTTGGCGGTGGGCACTGAAGCTTTCTTT
CDR3 protein: CASSPLAVGTEAFF

clone size: -
J gene: TRBJ1-2
V gene: TRBV7-8
D gene: TRBD1
CDR3 DNA: TGTGCCAGCAGCTCACCGGGACAGGGTCCCCCTAACTATGGCTACACCTTC
CDR3 protein: CASSSPGQGPPNYGYTF

clone size: -
J gene: TRBJ1-2
V gene: TRBV24-1
D gene: TRBD1
CDR3 DNA: TGTGCCACCAGTGATCCTCAGGGGGCCTATGGCTACACCTTC
CDR3 protein: CATSDPQGAYGYTF

clone size: -
J gene: TRBJ1-4
V gene: TRBV18
D gene: -
CDR3 DNA: TGTGCCAGCTCACCGCTCGGAGGGACTTATAATGAAAAACTGTTTTTT
CDR3 protein: CASSPLGGTYNEKLFF

clone size: -
J gene: TRBJ1-2
V gene: TRBV6-5
D gene: TRBD1
CDR3 DNA: TGTGCCAGCAGAACGGGACAGGGTGGCTACACCTTC
CDR3 protein: CASRTGQGGYTF

clone size: -
J gene: TRBJ2-5
V gene: TRBV6-2/TRBV6-3
D gene: -
CDR3 DNA: TGTGCCAGCAGTTACGGCGCAGGGCTAGAGACCCAGTACTTC
CDR3 protein: CASSYGAGLETQYF

clone size: -
J gene: TRBJ1-6
V gene: TRBV19
D gene: -
CDR3 DNA: TGTGCCAGTAGTATATTGGAGGGAACACCCCTCCACTTT
CDR3 protein: CASSILEGTPLHF

clone size: -
J gene: TRBJ2-2
V gene: TRBV6-5
D gene: TRBD2
CDR3 DNA: TGTGCCAGCAGTCCAAGGTCCCGGGAGGTCGGGGAGCTGTTTTTT
CDR3 protein: CASSPRSREVGELFF

clone size: -
J gene: TRBJ2-7
V gene: TRBV7-3
D gene: -
CDR3 DNA: TGTGCCAGCAGCTTATACGGCGGGGGCACCTACGAGCAGTACTTC
CDR3 protein: CASSLYGGGTYEQYF

clone size: once
J gene: TRBJ2-5
V gene: TRBV3-1/TRBV3-2
D gene: -
CDR3 DNA: TGTGCCAGCAGCCAAGGAACAGCCGAGGGGGAGACCCAGTACTTC
CDR3 protein: CASSQGTAEGETQYF

clone size: once
J gene: TRBJ2-1
V gene: TRBV6-2/TRBV6-3
D gene: TRBD2
CDR3 DNA: TGTGCCAGCAGTTACACTCGCGGGGGAACCTACAATGAGCAGTTCTTC
CDR3 protein: CASSYTRGGTYNEQFF

clone size: -
J gene: TRBJ2-7
V gene: TRBV7-8
D gene: TRBD1
CDR3 DNA: TGTGCCAGCAGCTTACAGACAGGGAGCTCCTACGAGCAGTACTTC
CDR3 protein: CASSLQTGSSYEQYF

clone size: once
J gene: TRBJ1-1
V gene: TRBV7-2
D gene: TRBD1
CDR3 DNA: TGTGCCAGCAGGGGGACAGGACAGACGAACACTGAAGCTTTCTTT
CDR3 protein: CASRGTGQTNTEAFF

clone size: -
J gene: TRBJ1-5
V gene: TRBV6-2/TRBV6-3
D gene: TRBD1
CDR3 DNA: TGTGCCAGCAGTTCCGGGACAGCCTATAGCAATCAGCCCCAGCATTTT
CDR3 protein: CASSSGTAYSNQPQHF

clone size: -
J gene: TRBJ2-1
V gene: TRBV28
D gene: TRBD1
CDR3 DNA: TGTGCCAGCAGTTTAACCCCCGCGACAGGGGTTCGTAGGCAGTTCTTC
CDR3 protein: CASSLTPATGVRRQFF

clone size: -
J gene: TRBJ2-1
V gene: TRBV29-1
D gene: -
CDR3 DNA: TGCAGCGTAGAGACTACTCACAATGAGCAGTTCTTC
CDR3 protein: CSVETTHNEQFF

clone size: -
J gene: TRBJ1-5
V gene: TRBV3-1/TRBV3-2
D gene: TRBD1
CDR3 DNA: TGTGCCAGCAGCCAAGCTACTCCGGGACAGGGGTATCAGCCCCAGCATTTT
CDR3 protein: CASSQATPGQGYQPQHF

clone size: once
J gene: TRBJ2-7
V gene: TRBV6-2/TRBV6-3
D gene: -
CDR3 DNA: TGTGCCAGCAGTTTGCGGGGTAGGGGTTACGAGCAGTACTTC
CDR3 protein: CASSLRGRGYEQYF

clone size: -
J gene: TRBJ2-7
V gene: TRBV7-6
D gene: -
CDR3 DNA: TGTGCCAGCAGCTTAGGGCCTGTCTCCTACGAGCAGTACTTC
CDR3 protein: CASSLGPVSYEQYF

clone size: -
J gene: TRBJ2-7
V gene: TRBV19
D gene: -
CDR3 DNA: TGTGCCAGTAGTATAACAACAGCGTACTACGAGCAGTACTTC
CDR3 protein: CASSITTAYYEQYF

clone size: -
J gene: TRBJ2-3
V gene: TRBV19
D gene: -
CDR3 DNA: TGTGCCAGTAGCCGACTTGGGGATACGCAGTATTTT
CDR3 protein: CASSRLGDTQYF

clone size: -
J gene: TRBJ1-1
V gene: TRBV5-1
D gene: -
CDR3 DNA: TGCGCCAGCAGCCATGACAGGAACACTGAAGCTTTCTTT
CDR3 protein: CASSHDRNTEAFF

clone size: once
J gene: TRBJ2-2
V gene: TRBV27
D gene: TRBD2
CDR3 DNA: TGTGCCAGCAGTTCCGGACTAGCGGGGGGCCCCACCACCGGGGAGCTGTTTTTT
CDR3 protein: CASSSGLAGGPTTGELFF

clone size: -
J gene: TRBJ1-2
V gene: TRBV5-1
D gene: TRBD1
CDR3 DNA: TGCGCCAGCAGCTTGGACGGGACAGGGGGGCTTAACTATGGCTACACCTTC
CDR3 protein: CASSLDGTGGLNYGYTF